This TCR beta chain was profiled in a study of patients and donors after allogeneic stem cell transplantation. TCRdb recomputed calls from the RT-PCR reads with MiXCR, one row per CDR3 protein. The repertoire holds roughly 940,000 distinct CDR3 sequences, more than 15% seen once, with 5% to 6.5% in the top ten. V shed 4 bases and J 2 bases; nucleotides not matched to a gene: 7. CDR1 and CDR2 from the germline V gene are SGHAT and FQNNGV. CDR3 length: 17 residues. This receptor was identified in a human donor who was either an allogeneic HSCT recipient or a stem cell or donor lymphocyte infusion donor (not recorded which). It is not recorded whose cells these are; they may come from a transplant donor. The chain employs TRBV11-2 and TRBJ2-3, with 12 positions matching TRBD1. Sequences were obtained from blood, either unsorted or a sorted T cell fraction (not recorded which). CDR3 DNA: TGTGCCAGCAGCTCATACCGGGACAGGGGGCTCACAGATACGCAGTATTTT. It encodes CASSSYRDRGLTDTQYF.